This T cell receptor beta chain was documented in a study of blood T cell repertoires in COVID-19. Overall study context: There were acute and convalescent COVID-19 samples, and they came from the United States, Italy and Spain.

The trim removed 3 bases at V and 4 bases at J, leaving 5 bases unmatched. The CDR3 has 16 amino acids. Germline assignment: CDR1 LNHDA and CDR2 SQIVND (reference sequence). The table came from immunoSEQ multiplex PCR; TCRdb's copy has only in-frame clones and leaves some out. The sample lists roughly 200,000 clones, more than 75% seen once, with roughly 7.1% in the top ten. Individuals aged roughly 18 to 95 years were recruited from about two dozen US areas. This chain connects TRBV19 to TRBJ2-1; TRBD2 agrees at 11 bases. What was sequenced was PBMCs or T cells enriched from blood (not recorded which). The receptor comes from a young man in a cohort exposed to, infected with or recovered from COVID-19 (not recorded which). CDR3 amino acids: CASSIHLAGGYNEQFF. As DNA, the CDR3 is TGTGCCAGTAGTATCCATCTAGCGGGAGGATACAATGAGCAGTTCTTC.